One T cell receptor (beta chain) is described in this entry. Its antigen remains undetermined. Base qualities are not at hand, and no much larger clone is one base apart. To sequence the TCRbeta CDR3 region, genomic DNA was isolated from the sorted cells. TCRbeta CDR3 regions were sequenced using the immunoSEQ Assay. Imported from immuneACCESS, the table was reduced by TCRdb to in-frame sequences with V and J called. These copies leave out some clones; in studies compared against another copy, an unresolved V gene accounts for under half, and the cause of the remainder is not known. The sample table contains about 45,000 clones; only one count was recorded for approximately 91% of them. The ten largest clonotypes hold under 20% of the sample. These data belong to a study of OX40 agonist ivuxolimab in advanced cancers. Study-wide context: Ivuxolimab was a fully human IgG2 agonistic monoclonal antibody targeting the costimulatory receptor OX40 (CD134). Intravenous ivuxolimab was administered to patients every 2 weeks at six dose levels: 0.01, 0.1, 0.3, 1.5, 3 and 10 mg/kg. Of the 50 to 55 dose-escalation patients, hepatocellular carcinoma was present in about 20, melanoma in approximately 15, renal cell carcinoma in 9 and head and neck cancer in 9. The dose-escalation cohort was about 83% male with a mean age of approximately 60 years, ranging from roughly 23 to 79. Prior anti-PD-1, anti-PD-L1 or anti-CTLA-4 therapy was permitted, and roughly two fifths of dose-escalation patients had received checkpoint inhibitors. Partial responses were achieved by three dose-escalation patients, of whom one had hepatocellular carcinoma and two had cutaneous melanoma. Peripheral TCRbeta sequencing was intended to test whether TCR sequence diversity was altered and clonal T-cell expansion was caused by ivuxolimab. The monotherapy dose-escalation portion (N of about 50 patients) of the phase I ivuxolimab trial is reported in the paper. Findings and caveats that apply to the study as a whole: The antigen specificity of the clonally expanded peripheral T cells was not determined. In partial responders in the 0.1-3.0 mg/kg groups, normalized peripheral clonal expansion was found to be among the lowest, especially among CD8+ T cells. Low levels of normalized T-cell clonal expansion were also seen in some patients who did not respond. After ivuxolimab, CD8+ T cells had more expanded clones than CD4+ T cells on average. At doses of 0.1 to 3.0 mg/kg, clonal expansion of both CD4+ and CD8+ T cells in blood was seen between baseline and week 6.

Patients with a history of autoimmune disease or receiving systemic immunosuppression were excluded from the trial. Peripheral blood for TCR sequencing was collected from all dose cohorts at baseline, on cycle 4 day 1, and on cycle 7 day 1. Samples came from an open-label, multicenter, first-in-human phase I dose-escalation trial of ivuxolimab. Adults with locally advanced or metastatic melanoma, renal cell, hepatocellular, or head and neck squamous cell carcinoma were enrolled in the trial. CD4+ and CD8+ T cells were sorted separately from peripheral blood before TCR sequencing. The receptor was isolated from an adult with an advanced solid tumor such as melanoma, head and neck, liver or kidney cancer. The input for sequencing was CD4+ or CD8+ T cells sorted from blood, taken in a trial of the OX40 agonist ivuxolimab.

The base sequence is TGTGCCAGCAGCCAAGATAGAGAGGGCTCCTACGAGCAGTACTTC. This codes for CASSQDREGSYEQYF. The rearrangement combines TRBV4-2 with TRBJ2-7; TRBD2 might be the D gene, on 5 matching bases. The CDR3 contains 15 residues, cysteine and phenylalanine counted. Only the CDR3 region is kept as DNA, spanning 45 bases read in frame from base 1. Trimming at the junction amounts to 0 bases on V and 0 bases on J, and the germline ends lie 9 bases apart. CDR1 and CDR2 (LGHNA, YNFKEQ) derive from the germline V gene.